The 23 T cell receptor beta chains below were found in one sample sequenced in a study of blood T cell repertoires in COVID-19. The method was immunoSEQ multiplex PCR; TCRdb's version includes in-frame clones alone and lacks a portion of them. The repertoire holds 290,000 or so clones, with almost 90% as singletons. Sequenced sample: PBMCs or T cells enriched from blood (not recorded which). These receptors originate from a woman in her late teens or twenties with acute COVID-19.

The chain couples TRBV19 to TRBJ2-3; 11 nucleotides match TRBD2. V trimming: 3 bases; J trimming: 2 bases; junction bases outside the gene matches: 4. Germline CDR1 reads LNHDA; CDR2 reads SQIVND (reference sequence). The CDR3 runs 16 residues. The CDR3 region has the DNA TGTGCCAGTAGTATCATGACTAGCGGGGTCACAGATACGCAGTATTTT. Protein: CASSIMTSGVTDTQYF.

V and J are TRBV18 and TRBJ1-1, with D possibly TRBD1 on 5 matching bases. The V gene's germline CDR1 is KGHSH and CDR2 LQKENI. Deletions cut 4 bases from V and 0 bases from J, with 15 bases between. The length of the CDR3 is 16 residues. The CDR3 protein is CASSRQGSPLNTEAFF. Written as DNA, the CDR3 is TGTGCCAGCTCACGGCAGGGTAGTCCCTTGAACACTGAAGCTTTCTTT.

The chain employs TRBV7-3 and TRBJ1-1, with unresolved D. Germline CDR1 is SGHTA and CDR2 is FQGTGA. The CDR3 is 14 residues long. The ends were cut back, 4 bases at V and 1 base at J, with 10 bases in the middle. The CDR3 DNA reads TGTGCCAGCAGCTCCCGAGGGAGGAACACTGAAGCTTTCTTT. Protein product: CASSSRGRNTEAFF.

The chain combines TRBV10-3 with TRBJ1-2; 10 bases agree with TRBD1. The CDR3 has 13 amino acids. Germline loops: CDR1 ENHRY, CDR2 SYGVKD. J gave up 8 bases and V 5 bases, and 5 bases lay outside the gene matches. The CDR3 here is CAISPGTGEGYTF. Here the CDR3 DNA reads TGTGCCATCAGTCCCGGGACAGGGGAAGGCTACACCTTC.

The rearrangement joins TRBV6-5 to TRBJ1-5; D gene uncertain. Trimming removed 2 bases from V and 3 bases from J, with 8 bases in between. The CDR3 consists of 14 residues. Per germline, CDR1 MNHEY and CDR2 SVGAGI. CDR3 loop: CASSYAANNQPQHF. CDR3 nucleotide sequence: TGTGCCAGCAGTTACGCGGCCAACAATCAGCCCCAGCATTTT.

V usage is TRBV3-1 (or the pseudogene TRBV3-2) and J usage is TRBJ2-7; TRBD2 agrees at 11 bases. The CDR3 runs to 15 residues. The germline V gene encodes CDR1 LGHDT and CDR2 YNNKEL (reference sequence). With V trimmed by 2 bases and J by 5 bases, 5 bases remained unmatched. The CDR3 sequence: CASSQLAGGAHEQYF. In nucleotides, the CDR3 is TGTGCCAGCAGCCAACTAGCGGGAGGAGCCCACGAGCAGTACTTC.

The CDR3 sequence: CASSGLGQGNQPQHF. Written as DNA, the CDR3 is TGTGCCAGCAGTGGTTTGGGACAGGGGAATCAGCCCCAGCATTTT. The V gene is TRBV2, the J gene TRBJ1-5; 10 positions agree with TRBD1. The CDR3 extends over 15 amino acids. From germline, CDR1 is SNHLY and CDR2 FYNNEI. V was clipped by 4 bases and J by 4 bases; unmatched bases: 4.

The V gene is TRBV5-1, the J gene TRBJ2-1; 9 bases line up with TRBD2. The CDR3 has 16 amino acids. The germline V gene has CDR1 SGHRS and CDR2 YFSETQ. J gave up 4 bases and V 4 bases, and 9 bases lay outside the gene matches. CDR3 loop: CASSIPGLALYNEQFF. The CDR3 nucleotides read TGCGCCAGCAGCATTCCGGGACTAGCCCTTTACAATGAGCAGTTCTTC.

This chain connects TRBV28 to TRBJ1-2, with unresolved D. In germline, CDR1 is MDHEN, CDR2 SYDVKM. The CDR3 length is 16 residues. The V gene lost 5 bases and the J gene lost 7 bases, with 23 bases spanning the gap. CDR3 region: CASSIPGIYLSSGYTF. In DNA form, the CDR3 reads TGTGCCAGCAGTATCCCGGGGATCTACTTATCTAGTGGCTACACCTTC.

On this clone: The sample holds other DNA sequences that translate to the same CDR3. The J gene is TRBJ2-7, the V gene TRBV27; the match to TRBD2 covers 8 bases. Per the germline V gene, CDR1 is MNHEY and CDR2 is SMNVEV (reference sequence). The CDR3 covers 14 residues. Losses at the gene ends were 2 bases for V and 0 bases for J; bases not matched to a gene: 0. The CDR3 here is CASSLTSGSYEQYF. Here the CDR3 DNA reads TGTGCCAGCAGTTTAACTAGCGGCTCCTACGAGCAGTACTTC.

This clone was counted only a few times. The chain carries TRBV28 and TRBJ1-1, with D possibly TRBD1 on 6 matching bases. V was clipped by 7 bases and J by 3 bases, with 18 bases between them. Germline V gives CDR1 MDHEN, CDR2 SYDVKM. CDR3 size: 15 residues. Written as DNA, the CDR3 is TGTGCCAGCATCTACTCTGGGGGGGGGCACACTGAAGCTTTCTTT. It translates to CASIYSGGGHTEAFF. The full variable domain, rest sourced from reference TRBV28 and TRBJ1-1, is DVKVTQSSRYLVKRTGEKVFLECVQDMDHENMFWYRQDPGLGLRLIYFSYDVKMKEKGDIPEGYSVSREKKERFSLILESASTNQTSMYLCASIYSGGGHTEAFFGQGTRLTVV.

This clone occurred once. The V call is TRBV3-1 (or the pseudogene TRBV3-2), the J call TRBJ1-2; 8 bases agree with TRBD1. There are 16 residues in the CDR3. After removal of 1 base from V and 7 bases from J, the junction contained 11 bases not matched to a gene. Germline V gene lookup returns CDR1 LGHDT and CDR2 YNNKEL (reference sequence). CDR3 protein: CASSQGRGRGQAGYTF. The CDR3 bases are TGTGCCAGCAGCCAAGGAAGGGGCAGGGGGCAAGCTGGCTACACCTTC.

This chain connects TRBV28 to TRBJ2-3; the match to TRBD2 covers 8 bases. The CDR3 consists of 17 residues. Germline loops: CDR1 MDHEN, CDR2 SYDVKM. Trimming removed 4 bases from V and 4 bases from J; junction bases left unmatched: 13. CDR3 protein: CASSYPPGTRGADTQYF. Here the CDR3 DNA reads TGTGCCAGCAGTTACCCCCCCGGGACTAGAGGCGCAGATACGCAGTATTTT. Full variable domain (outside the CDR3, taken from reference TRBV28 and TRBJ2-3): DVKVTQSSRYLVKRTGEKVFLECVQDMDHENMFWYRQDPGLGLRLIYFSYDVKMKEKGDIPEGYSVSREKKERFSLILESASTNQTSMYLCASSYPPGTRGADTQYFGPGTRLTVL.

The V gene is TRBV5-4, the J gene TRBJ1-6; 8 positions agree with TRBD1. CDR3 length equals 20 residues. Per the germline V gene, CDR1 is SGHNT and CDR2 is YYREEE (reference sequence). V lost 0 bases and J lost 0; bases outside the gene matches: 11. The CDR3 nucleotides are TGTGCCAGCAGCTTGGGAGGGGCAGGGGGCCCGAGCTCCTATAATTCACCCCTCCACTTT. Encoded protein: CASSLGGAGGPSSYNSPLHF. The full variable domain, completed using reference TRBV5-4 and TRBJ1-6, is ETGVTQSPTHLIKTRGQQVTLRCSSQSGHNTVSWYQQALGQGPQFIFQYYREEENGRGNFPPRFSGLQFPNYSSELNVNALELDDSALYLCASSLGGAGGPSSYNSPLHFGNGTRLTVT.

The chain joins TRBV29-1 to TRBJ2-7, with 7 nucleotides matching TRBD1. The V gene end was trimmed by 5 bases and the J gene end by 2 bases; junction bases not matched to a gene: 3. This CDR3 has 12 residues. Germline V gene lookup returns CDR1 SQVTM and CDR2 ANQGSEA. The CDR3 region is CSVTGQTYEQYF. CDR3 nucleotides: TGCAGCGTTACGGGACAGACCTACGAGCAGTACTTC.

The V gene is TRBV7-9, the J gene TRBJ2-7; tentatively, D is TRBD2 (6 bases). The V end lost 5 bases, the J end lost 7 bases, and 21 bases lay between the germline ends. This CDR3 contains 15 residues. CDR1 SEHNR and CDR2 FQNEAQ come from the germline V gene (reference sequence). The CDR3 DNA follows: TGTGCCAGCAGCCCCTTGGTAGCGGAGCGGAGGGAGCAGTACTTC. This sequence encodes CASSPLVAERREQYF.

This clone was seen just once. V gene TRBV27 combines with J gene TRBJ2-2; D is uncertain. The V end lost 0 bases, the J end lost 4 bases, and 6 bases lay between the germline ends. Germline-derived CDR1 and CDR2 are MNHEY and SMNVEV (reference sequence). The CDR3 is 14 amino acids. CDR3 nucleotides: TGTGCCAGCAGTTTATCGGAGAGCACCGGGGAGCTGTTTTTT. Amino acids: CASSLSESTGELFF.

This clone came up once. The chain joins TRBV18 to TRBJ1-1; D is perhaps TRBD1 (5 bases). The V and J ends lost 2 bases and 5 bases respectively, with 9 bases between them. The CDR3 is 13 amino acids. CDR1 is KGHSH, CDR2 LQKENI, per germline. CDR3 in amino acids: CASSPDSSTEAFF. In nucleotides, the CDR3 is TGTGCCAGCTCACCAGACAGTTCGACTGAAGCTTTCTTT. Based on the CDR3 plus reference TRBV18 and TRBJ1-1, the full variable domain is NAGVMQNPRHLVRRRGQEARLRCSPMKGHSHVYWYRQLPEEGLKFMVYLQKENIIDESGMPKERFSAEFPKEGPSILRIQQVVRGDSAAYFCASSPDSSTEAFFGQGTRLTVV.

The CDR3 region has the DNA TGCAGCGCCGCCGGACTCGAGAGCTCCTACGAGCAGTACTTC. This sequence encodes CSAAGLESSYEQYF. This rearrangement joins TRBV29-1 to TRBJ2-7; D might be TRBD2 (5 bases). Trimming pared 7 bases from V and 0 bases from J, leaving 16 bases between. Germline lookup yields CDR1 SQVTM and CDR2 ANQGSEA. The CDR3 loop spans 14 amino acids.

V is TRBV23-1 and J is TRBJ2-7; 7 bases fit TRBD2. TRBV23-1 belongs to the ORF category, with a function that is uncertain. The CDR3 is made up of 15 amino acids. Unmatched junction bases numbered 11, after V lost 2 bases and J lost 7 bases. CDR3 nucleotides: TGCGCCAGCAGTCAAAGCGGGAAAGGGCTAGGTGAGCAGTACTTC. It yields the protein CASSQSGKGLGEQYF.

The J gene is TRBJ2-5, the V gene TRBV28, with D perhaps matching TRBD1 (6 bases). Deletions cut 3 bases from V and 1 base from J, with 9 bases between. CDR1 and CDR2 from the germline V gene are MDHEN and SYDVKM. There are 14 residues in the CDR3. The CDR3 nucleotides read TGTGCCAGCAGTTTCGGGACACTCCAAGAGACCCAGTACTTC. Its protein is CASSFGTLQETQYF.

This sequence joins TRBV6-6 and TRBJ1-4; 9 positions agree with TRBD1. This CDR3 comprises 17 residues. CDR1 is MNHNY, CDR2 SVGAGI, per germline (reference sequence). The V and J ends lost 5 bases and 4 bases, in that order; junction bases with no gene match: 11. The CDR3 region has the DNA TGTGCCAGCAGTCAATTACAGGGGGCGGCGGGTAATGAAAAACTGTTTTTT. It encodes CASSQLQGAAGNEKLFF.

This chain joins TRBV19 and TRBJ1-4; 7 nucleotides align to TRBD1. CDR1 LNHDA and CDR2 SQIVND come from the germline V gene (reference sequence). The CDR3 runs to 15 residues. Unmatched junction bases numbered 6, after V lost 4 bases and J lost 4 bases. CDR3 sequence (DNA): TGTGCCAGTAGTAGACAGGGCGGTGGTAATGAAAAACTGTTTTTT. The encoded protein is CASSRQGGGNEKLFF.